This TCR beta chain derives from a study of OX40 agonist ivuxolimab in advanced cancers. Study-level background: All patients had ivuxolimab intravenously every 2 weeks at 0.01 to 10 mg/kg. Study results and limitations: Those patients achieving a partial response at 0.1-3.0 mg/kg showed among the lowest clonal expansion. Some of the nonresponding patients also showed low levels of normalized T-cell clonal expansion. Among expanded peripheral T cells, antigen specificity went undetermined.

Repertoires were generated with immunoSEQ multiplex PCR, while TCRdb's copy carries only in-frame clones and drops some. The table includes fewer than 20,000 clones, 79% detected once. Regarding this clone: As yet, its antigen is unknown.

This TCR was sampled from an adult with an advanced solid tumor such as melanoma, head and neck, liver or kidney cancer. The sequences come from CD4+ or CD8+ T cells sorted from blood, collected in a trial of the OX40 agonist ivuxolimab.

The CDR3 region has the DNA TGTGCCAGCAGCGATAGGAGACAGGGATCGTTGAATGAGCAGTTCTTC. It yields the protein CASSDRRQGSLNEQFF. The genes are TRBV9 and TRBJ2-1; TRBD1 matches at 7 bases. Germline assignment: CDR1 SGDLS and CDR2 YYNGEE. Losses at the gene ends were 3 bases for V and 7 bases for J; bases not matched to a gene: 13. The CDR3 length is 16 residues.